Presented here are 21 T cell receptor beta chains from one specimen sequenced in a study of PD-L1 blockade in urothelial cancer. As for time point: pretreatment peripheral blood. This table comes from immunoSEQ multiplex PCR, and its TCRdb copy is limited to in-frame clones, with some not included. The sample holds around 57,000 clones, 70% to 90% seen once. Sample: PBMCs, taken around atezolizumab (anti-PD-L1) treatment. The receptor source for this set is a man between 65 and 85 years old with urothelial cancer.

The V gene is TRBV7-2, the J gene TRBJ2-4, with 10 bases lining up with TRBD1. Germline CDR1 is SGHTA and CDR2 is FQGNSA. This CDR3 contains 14 residues. Losses at the gene ends were 5 bases for V and 6 bases for J; bases not matched to a gene: 4. The CDR3 region is CASSPRQGANIQYF. CDR3 coding DNA: TGTGCCAGCAGCCCCAGACAGGGGGCAAACATTCAGTACTTC.

The V and J genes are TRBV4-2 and TRBJ2-7; D may be TRBD2 (6 bases). This CDR3 has 15 residues. Germline lookup yields CDR1 LGHNA and CDR2 YNFKEQ. V gave up 0 bases and J gave up 2 bases, with 11 bases separating them. CDR3 sequence (DNA): TGTGCCAGCAGCCAAGATAAGGCGGGGCCCTACGAGCAGTACTTC. Translation gives CASSQDKAGPYEQYF.

This clone turned up a few times. The chain has TRBV15 and TRBJ2-7; TRBD2 is a possible D gene (5 bases). The V and J ends lost 5 bases and 3 bases respectively, with 14 bases between them. The CDR3 is 14 amino acids. The germline V gene encodes CDR1 LNHNV and CDR2 YYDKDF (reference sequence). The CDR3 region has the DNA TGTGCCACCAGCGGACTCTTAGCGAACTACGAGCAGTACTTC. It codes for CATSGLLANYEQYF.

This clone was detected only a few times. V is TRBV7-9 and J is TRBJ1-4; D ambiguous. Trimming pared 2 bases from V and 4 bases from J, leaving 14 bases between. The CDR3 sequence is 16 residues long. In germline, CDR1 is SEHNR, CDR2 FQNEAQ (reference sequence). The CDR3 coding sequence is TGTGCCAGCAGCTTATTGGGCGGGCCGGGTAATGAAAAACTGTTTTTT. It specifies CASSLLGGPGNEKLFF.

The rearrangement links TRBV19 to TRBJ2-1; weak D call: TRBD1 (5 bases). The length of the CDR3 is 14 residues. The V and J ends lost 7 bases and 5 bases respectively, with 15 bases between them. Germline loops: CDR1 LNHDA, CDR2 SQIVND (reference sequence). The CDR3 nucleotides are TGTGCCAGTACCGCAGGGTATTATCACAATGAGCAGTTCTTC. Protein product: CASTAGYYHNEQFF.

The chain joins TRBV6-8 to TRBJ1-5; D may be TRBD1 (5 bases). The CDR3 totals 18 residues. V was cut by 9 bases and J by 0 bases, with 24 bases left in between. Germline CDR1 MNHGY, CDR2 SAAAGT. The CDR3 DNA sequence: TGTGCCAGAGGTTTACTGGGGCGCGGGGCATATAGCAATCAGCCCCAGCATTTT. Translated: CARGLLGRGAYSNQPQHF.

This clone was counted a single time. The chain couples TRBV9 to TRBJ1-3; 7 nucleotides match TRBD1. Germline loops: CDR1 SGDLS, CDR2 YYNGEE. V lost 4 bases to trimming and J lost 4 bases; unmatched junction nucleotides: 11. The CDR3 is 16 amino acids. CDR3 nucleotides: TGTGCCAGCAGCCCTACGCGACGGGACAGCGGAAACACCATATATTTT. Residues: CASSPTRRDSGNTIYF.

Only a few counts were recorded for this clone. The genes are TRBV2 and TRBJ2-2, with D perhaps TRBD2 (6 bases). The germline V gene has CDR1 SNHLY and CDR2 FYNNEI. The ends were cut back, 7 bases at V and 4 bases at J, with 13 bases in the middle. The CDR3 consists of 14 residues. CDR3 sequence (DNA): TGTGCCAGCACTGGGTTGGGGGGCACCGGGGAGCTGTTTTTT. It is translated as CASTGLGGTGELFF. The whole variable domain, filled in from reference TRBV2 and TRBJ2-2, reads EPEVTQTPSHQVTQMGQEVILRCVPISNHLYFYWYRQILGQKVEFLVSFYNNEISEKSEIFDDQFSVERPDGSNFTLKIRSTKLEDSAMYFCASTGLGGTGELFFGEGSRLTVL.

This clone was recorded a few times. The chain links TRBV29-1 to TRBJ2-1; unclear D gene. Between the trimmed V and J ends, which lost 4 bases and 5 bases, there was a span of 15 bases. The germline gives CDR1 SQVTM, CDR2 ANQGSEA. CDR3 length equals 14 residues. This CDR3 is CSVGKVFSDNEQFF. CDR3 bases: TGCAGCGTTGGTAAAGTCTTTTCGGACAATGAGCAGTTCTTC.

For this clone: A junction boundary mismatches the germline segment, possibly from a read error. The chain links TRBV7-7 to TRBJ2-1; 8 bases are shared with TRBD1. Germline V gene sequence: CDR1 SSHAT, CDR2 FNYEAQ (reference sequence). The CDR3 sequence is 13 residues long. CDR3 protein: CASSPDRGWEQFF. For the CDR3, the DNA is TGTGCTAGCAGCCCCGACAGGGGATGGGAGCAGTTCTTC.

The chain employs TRBV15 and TRBJ2-7; unclear D gene. Germline-derived CDR1 and CDR2 are LNHNV and YYDKDF (reference sequence). This CDR3 region has 14 residues. Trimming removed 0 bases from V and 5 bases from J, with 11 bases in between. The CDR3 region is CATSRDLDIHEQYF. The CDR3 bases are TGTGCCACCAGCAGAGATCTTGACATTCACGAGCAGTACTTC.

The chain is built from TRBV9 and TRBJ1-3; a possible D gene is TRBD1 (6 bases). The germline V gene encodes CDR1 SGDLS and CDR2 YYNGEE. Trimming cost V 3 bases and J 2 bases, with 15 bases left between them. The CDR3 totals 16 residues. The DNA of the CDR3 is TGTGCCAGCAGCGCCCTTGACAAGGGGGCTGGAAACACCATATATTTT. This gives the protein CASSALDKGAGNTIYF.

The chain combines TRBV6-5 with TRBJ1-1; D may be TRBD1 (5 bases). This CDR3 contains 14 residues. The V and J ends lost 3 bases and 1 base respectively, with 9 bases between them. Germline CDR1 and CDR2: MNHEY and SVGAGI. In DNA, the CDR3 is TGTGCCAGCAGTTATCAGGGCAGGAACACTGAAGCTTTCTTT. This codes for CASSYQGRNTEAFF.

The CDR3 reads CASRQGVDTGELFF. The CDR3 nucleotides read TGTGCCAGCAGACAGGGGGTGGACACCGGGGAGCTGTTTTTT. The V call is TRBV2, the J call TRBJ2-2, with 8 bases matching TRBD1. The V gene end was trimmed by 6 bases and the J gene end by 3 bases; junction bases not matched to a gene: 3. CDR1 SNHLY and CDR2 FYNNEI come from the germline V gene. This CDR3 region has 14 residues.

This clone was recorded once. The gene calls are TRBV10-3 and TRBJ1-1; 7 bases align to TRBD1. V lost 5 bases and J lost 0; bases outside the gene matches: 12. Germline V CDR1 and CDR2: ENHRY, SYGVKD. This CDR3 contains 17 residues. CDR3 sequence reads: CAISTKRGRPMNTEAFF. In DNA, the CDR3 is TGTGCCATCAGTACAAAGAGGGGGCGACCTATGAACACTGAAGCTTTCTTT.

The chain employs TRBV7-6 and TRBJ1-4; 9 positions agree with TRBD1. J was trimmed by 8 bases and V by 1 base; bases with no gene match: 5. Looked up from germline, CDR1 is SGHVS and CDR2 is FNYEAQ. There are 15 residues in the CDR3. The CDR3 is CASSLEGQGQEKLFF. The CDR3 DNA reads TGTGCCAGCAGCTTAGAGGGACAGGGACAGGAAAAACTGTTTTTT.

The J gene is TRBJ2-3, the V gene TRBV7-2; 12 bases are a match to TRBD2. V was clipped by 5 bases and J by 6 bases; unmatched bases: 6. The length of the CDR3 is 15 residues. Germline CDR1 SGHTA, CDR2 FQGNSA. The CDR3 loop is CASSRTSGRLDTQYF. CDR3 sequence (DNA): TGTGCCAGCAGCCGTACTAGCGGGAGGTTGGATACGCAGTATTTT.

V gene TRBV10-3 combines with J gene TRBJ1-4, with 9 bases matching TRBD1. This CDR3 comprises 14 residues. V was clipped by 10 bases and J by 6 bases; unmatched bases: 9. Germline-derived CDR1 and CDR2 are ENHRY and SYGVKD. The CDR3 region has the DNA TGTGCCACCGAATCGGGACAGGGTGATGAAAAACTGTTTTTT. Amino acid sequence: CATESGQGDEKLFF.

This chain connects TRBV7-9 to TRBJ2-2; 7 bases are shared with TRBD1. Germline V gene lookup returns CDR1 SEHNR and CDR2 FQNEAQ (reference sequence). This CDR3 is built from 17 residues. J lost 2 bases, V lost 0 bases, and 6 bases had no gene match. CDR3 bases: TGTGCCAGCAGCTTAGCGCGCGACAGGGTCAACACCGGGGAGCTGTTTTTT. Amino acids: CASSLARDRVNTGELFF. Complete variable domain (other parts from reference TRBV7-9 and TRBJ2-2): DTGVSQNPRHKITKRGQNVTFRCDPISEHNRLYWYRQTLGQGPEFLTYFQNEAQLEKSRLLSDRFSAERPKGSFSTLEIQRTEQGDSAMYLCASSLARDRVNTGELFFGEGSRLTVL.

V is TRBV7-2 and J is TRBJ1-2; the match to TRBD1 covers 11 bases. The germline CDR1 and CDR2 sequences are SGHTA and FQGNSA. V was pared by 1 base and J by 8 bases, with 15 bases of the junction left unmatched. This CDR3 has 18 amino acids. CDR3 residues: CASSLVAVTGQGAGGYTF. CDR3 DNA: TGTGCCAGCAGCTTAGTAGCCGTTACCGGACAGGGGGCTGGGGGCTACACCTTC.

V usage is TRBV27 and J usage is TRBJ1-1; TRBD1 aligns across 7 bases. Trimming took 2 bases from V and 0 from J; bases not matched to a gene: 3. The CDR3 runs to 15 residues. From germline, CDR1 is MNHEY and CDR2 SMNVEV (reference sequence). CDR3 nucleotide sequence: TGTGCCAGCAGTTTAACAGGGGTAATGAACACTGAAGCTTTCTTT. Protein product: CASSLTGVMNTEAFF.